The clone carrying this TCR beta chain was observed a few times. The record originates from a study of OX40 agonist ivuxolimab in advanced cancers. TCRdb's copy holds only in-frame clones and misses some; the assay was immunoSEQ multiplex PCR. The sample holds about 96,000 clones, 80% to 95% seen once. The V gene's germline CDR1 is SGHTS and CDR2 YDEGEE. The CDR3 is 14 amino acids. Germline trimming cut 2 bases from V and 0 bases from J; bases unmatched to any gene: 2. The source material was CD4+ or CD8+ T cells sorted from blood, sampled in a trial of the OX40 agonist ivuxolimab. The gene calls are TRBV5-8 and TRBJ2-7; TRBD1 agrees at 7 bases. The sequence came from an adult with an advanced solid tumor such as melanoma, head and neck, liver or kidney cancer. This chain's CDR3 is CASSFGTASYEQYF. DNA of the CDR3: TGTGCCAGCAGCTTCGGGACAGCCTCCTACGAGCAGTACTTC.